A single sample gave rise to the 29 T cell receptor beta chains below, sequenced in a study of cytomegalovirus exposure and HLA in healthy donors. The primer mix had 60 Vbeta and 13 Jbeta primers. The repertoire was sequenced with immunoSEQ multiplex PCR; TCRdb's copy has only in-frame clones and lacks some. The sample contains 30,000 to 40,000 clones, approximately 79% of which appear only once. The sample taken for sequencing was PBMCs. Receptor source: a woman aged 18-29 years in good health and CMV-seropositive.

Regarding this clone: Relative to the germline gene, one junction end is altered; a read error may explain this. The genes are TRBV19 and TRBJ2-6, with 9 bases lining up with TRBD2. The CDR3 sequence is 21 residues long. Per the germline V gene, CDR1 is LNHDA and CDR2 is SQIVND (reference sequence). The CDR3 loop reads CASSTFISSAGGSSGANVLPF. The CDR3 nucleotides read TGTGCCAGTAGTACCTTTATCTCATCGGCGGGGGGGAGCTCTGGGGCCAACGTCCTGCCTTTC. Based on the CDR3 plus reference TRBV19 and TRBJ2-6, the full variable domain is DGGITQSPKYLFRKEGQNVTLSCEQNLNHDAMYWYRQDPGQGLRLIYYSQIVNDFQKGDIAEGYSVSREKKESFPLTVTSAQKNPTAFYLCASSTFISSAGGSSGANVLPFGAGSRLTVL.

The chain links TRBV7-3 to TRBJ1-6; maybe TRBD1 (5 bases). The CDR3 runs 14 residues. V was shortened by 4 bases and J by 8 bases, with 12 bases between the two germline ends. Germline V lookup: CDR1 SGHTA, CDR2 FQGTGA. This CDR3 is CASSSGGAYSPLHF. The CDR3 DNA follows: TGTGCCAGCAGCTCCGGAGGGGCCTATTCACCCCTCCACTTT.

In nucleotides, the CDR3 is TGTGCCAGCAGCTCCAACCCCGGTATTCAGCCCCAGCATTTT. Its protein is CASSSNPGIQPQHF. The J gene is TRBJ1-5, the V gene TRBV7-2, with unresolved D. Trimming shortened V by 4 bases and J by 6 bases, and 13 bases separated the two germline ends. The CDR3 sequence is 14 residues long. The germline V gene has CDR1 SGHTA and CDR2 FQGNSA.

This sequence joins TRBV5-1 and TRBJ2-7, with 7 nucleotides matching TRBD2. This CDR3 has 13 amino acids. Germline CDR1 and CDR2: SGHRS and YFSETQ. Germline trimming cut 7 bases from V and 5 bases from J; bases unmatched to any gene: 9. In nucleotides, the CDR3 is TGCGCCAGCGGTTTGGGGGGGGGTGACGAGCAGTACTTC. As protein: CASGLGGGDEQYF.

The V gene is TRBV10-3, the J gene TRBJ2-1; no clear D gene. This CDR3 spans 13 amino acids. Germline-derived CDR1 and CDR2 are ENHRY and SYGVKD. The V end was cut by 8 bases, the J end by 5 bases, with 13 bases between. The CDR3 loop reads CAIGSPNDNEQFF. As DNA, the CDR3 is TGTGCCATCGGCAGTCCGAATGACAATGAGCAGTTCTTC.

The chain carries TRBV6-1 and TRBJ1-4; 8 positions agree with TRBD1. CDR1 MNHNS and CDR2 SASEGT come from the germline V gene. The CDR3 length is 14 residues. J gave up 5 bases and V 4 bases, and 3 bases lay outside the gene matches. DNA for the CDR3: TGTGCCAGCAGTGGATGGACAGGGAATGAAAAACTGTTTTTT. This sequence encodes CASSGWTGNEKLFF.

V usage is TRBV6-6 and J usage is TRBJ2-7; TRBD1 matches at 8 bases. V trimming: 5 bases; J trimming: 12 bases; junction bases outside the gene matches: 6. This CDR3 region has 11 residues. From germline, CDR1 is MNHNY and CDR2 SVGAGI (reference sequence). Here the CDR3 DNA reads TGTGCCAGCAGTCAGACAGGGGTTTGGTACTTC. Protein: CASSQTGVWYF.

This chain links TRBV4-3 with TRBJ1-2, with 7 bases matching TRBD1. Unmatched junction bases numbered 9, after V lost 0 bases and J lost 8 bases. The CDR3 is made up of 15 amino acids. Germline V gives CDR1 LGHNA, CDR2 YSLEER. DNA of the CDR3: TGCGCCAGCAGCCAAGATAGCGGCAGGGGGGAAGGCTACACCTTC. Encoded protein: CASSQDSGRGEGYTF.

The rearrangement uses TRBV7-8 and TRBJ1-5; 10 bases map to TRBD1. CDR3 length equals 15 residues. V shed 2 bases, J shed 6 bases, and the junction held 4 bases outside the gene matches. Germline V gene sequence: CDR1 SGHVS, CDR2 FQNEAQ. DNA of the CDR3: TGTGCCAGCAGCTTATCCCGGGACAGGGGTCAGCCCCAGCATTTT. Its protein product is CASSLSRDRGQPQHF.

The rearrangement joins TRBV6-5 to TRBJ2-7, with D perhaps matching TRBD1 (6 bases). Germline CDR1 MNHEY, CDR2 SVGAGI. Trimming took off 2 bases at V and 5 bases at J, with 16 bases between the two ends. The CDR3 is 15 amino acids. CDR3 region: CASSYQPAGAHEQYF. The CDR3 coding sequence is TGTGCCAGCAGTTACCAACCGGCAGGGGCCCACGAGCAGTACTTC.

In its sample, this clone was seen a few times. This chain joins TRBV4-1 and TRBJ2-6; maybe TRBD2 (6 bases). CDR3 length: 21 amino acids. The V gene lost 0 bases and the J gene lost 0 bases, with 21 bases spanning the gap. In germline, CDR1 is MGHRA, CDR2 YSYEKL. The CDR3 sequence: CASSQERRAGPLLSGANVLTF. Written as DNA, the CDR3 is TGCGCCAGCAGCCAAGAGAGGCGCGCGGGACCGCTACTCTCTGGGGCCAACGTCCTGACTTTC.

The V call is TRBV29-1, the J call TRBJ2-1; no firm D call. V was clipped by 4 bases and J by 9 bases, with 7 bases between them. CDR1 and CDR2 (germline): SQVTM, ANQGSEA. The CDR3 is 10 residues long. The CDR3 DNA reads TGCAGCGTTGTCCAGTCTGAGCAGTTCTTC. This encodes CSVVQSEQFF.

This chain links TRBV5-6 with TRBJ2-1; no firm D call. Trimming left V 2 bases short and J 9 bases short, with 6 bases between. The CDR3 runs 11 residues. CDR1 SGHDT and CDR2 YYEEEE come from the germline V gene. The CDR3 sequence is CASSFRREQFF. In DNA, the CDR3 is TGTGCCAGCAGCTTCCGTCGTGAGCAGTTCTTC.

This chain joins TRBV2 and TRBJ2-5, with 9 bases identical to TRBD2. CDR3 length: 14 amino acids. Losses at the gene ends were 1 base for V and 7 bases for J; bases not matched to a gene: 4. In germline, CDR1 is SNHLY, CDR2 FYNNEI. The CDR3 reads CASSEGVSGGTQYF. The CDR3, as DNA: TGTGCCAGCAGTGAAGGGGTTAGCGGGGGGACCCAGTACTTC.

This clone was recorded once. The chain is built from TRBV2 and TRBJ2-2; 11 nucleotides align to TRBD2. The CDR3 is made up of 16 amino acids. Germline V lookup: CDR1 SNHLY, CDR2 FYNNEI. Trimming at V came to 6 bases and at J to 2 bases, leaving 5 bases not matched to a gene. The CDR3 loop reads CASRALAGGNTGELFF. The CDR3 DNA follows: TGTGCCAGCAGGGCTCTAGCGGGGGGCAACACCGGGGAGCTGTTTTTT.

The CDR3 coding sequence is TGTGCCAGCAGCCTCGGGGGAAGCTCCTACGAGCAGTACTTC. Amino acids: CASSLGGSSYEQYF. The chain combines TRBV11-3 with TRBJ2-7; D possibly corresponds to TRBD2 (6 bases). Germline V gene sequence: CDR1 SGHNT, CDR2 YENEEA. V dropped 5 bases and J dropped 0 bases, with 11 bases sitting between them. The CDR3 length is 14 residues.

This chain joins TRBV29-1 and TRBJ1-4, with 11 bases lining up with TRBD1. CDR3 length: 15 amino acids. V shed 7 bases, J shed 8 bases, and the junction held 12 bases outside the gene matches. Germline-derived CDR1 and CDR2 are SQVTM and ANQGSEA. The CDR3 nucleotides read TGCAGCGCCGGGACAGGGGGATTGGGAAGCGAAAAACTGTTTTTT. Translating it yields CSAGTGGLGSEKLFF.

The chain carries TRBV27 and TRBJ2-7, with TRBD2 matching over 7 bases. The CDR3 sequence is 13 residues long. V shed 8 bases, J shed 2 bases, and the junction held 6 bases outside the gene matches. Germline CDR1 MNHEY, CDR2 SMNVEV (reference sequence). The CDR3 sequence is CASRLADTYEQYF. The CDR3, as DNA: TGTGCCAGCCGCCTAGCGGATACCTACGAGCAGTACTTC.

The chain recombines TRBV27 with TRBJ2-7; 7 bases agree with TRBD1. V dropped 6 bases and J dropped 5; count of bases not matched to a gene: 4. Germline V gene lookup returns CDR1 MNHEY and CDR2 SMNVEV (reference sequence). The CDR3 length is 12 residues. The CDR3 sequence is CASSNRGNEQYF. The CDR3, as DNA: TGTGCCAGCAGCAACAGGGGCAACGAGCAGTACTTC.

The V and J genes are TRBV28 and TRBJ2-5, with D perhaps TRBD2 (5 bases). Germline CDR1 reads MDHEN; CDR2 reads SYDVKM. The CDR3 extends over 12 amino acids. Trimming removed 6 bases at V and 9 bases at J, with 14 bases between. This chain's CDR3 is CASRSNTGAQYF. DNA of the CDR3: TGTGCCAGCAGATCTAACACCGGGGCCCAGTACTTC.

This clone is a singleton in its sample. This rearrangement joins TRBV9 to TRBJ1-6; 7 nucleotides line up with TRBD1. Germline V lookup: CDR1 SGDLS, CDR2 YYNGEE. This CDR3 contains 14 residues. With V trimmed by 4 bases and J by 7 bases, 5 bases remained unmatched. CDR3: CASSSGTENSPLHF. CDR3 nucleotides: TGTGCCAGCAGCTCAGGGACAGAGAATTCACCCCTCCACTTT.

The V call is TRBV27, the J call TRBJ2-1; 8 nucleotides align to TRBD1. CDR3 length: 13 residues. Looked up from germline, CDR1 is MNHEY and CDR2 is SMNVEV (reference sequence). V lost 10 bases to trimming and J lost 0 bases; unmatched junction nucleotides: 2. The CDR3 DNA is TGTGCCACAACAGGGGGCTCCTACAATGAGCAGTTCTTC. Protein product: CATTGGSYNEQFF.

This chain uses TRBV7-2 with TRBJ2-7; 9 bases are shared with TRBD2. Germline V gives CDR1 SGHTA, CDR2 FQGNSA. The CDR3 is made up of 19 amino acids. The junction had 21 bases not matched to a gene; V was cut back by 6 bases and J by 3 bases. DNA of the CDR3: TGTGCCAGCAGGGGGAGGGTTCTAGCGGGACCCAGAGATGTCTACGAGCAGTACTTC. This gives the protein CASRGRVLAGPRDVYEQYF.

The chain carries TRBV19 and TRBJ2-3; weak D call: TRBD2 (5 bases). Trimming removed 9 bases from V and 1 base from J, with 14 bases in between. This CDR3 spans 14 amino acids. Germline lookup yields CDR1 LNHDA and CDR2 SQIVND (reference sequence). This CDR3 is CASAFEGGTDTQYF. The DNA of the CDR3 is TGTGCCAGCGCTTTTGAGGGAGGCACAGATACGCAGTATTTT. The whole variable domain, remainder taken from reference TRBV19 and TRBJ2-3, is DGGITQSPKYLFRKEGQNVTLSCEQNLNHDAMYWYRQDPGQGLRLIYYSQIVNDFQKGDIAEGYSVSREKKESFPLTVTSAQKNPTAFYLCASAFEGGTDTQYFGPGTRLTVL.

This clone was recorded once. The chain couples TRBV10-3 to TRBJ2-3; D is uncertain. Germline V gene sequence: CDR1 ENHRY, CDR2 SYGVKD. V lost 5 bases, J lost 2 bases, and 14 bases lay in between. The CDR3 is 15 residues long. CDR3 sequence (DNA): TGTGCCATCAGTATGGCAGAAAGCGCCACAGATACGCAGTATTTT. Residues: CAISMAESATDTQYF.

The chain links TRBV7-8 to TRBJ2-7, with 8 bases aligning to TRBD2. The germline V gene encodes CDR1 SGHVS and CDR2 FQNEAQ. This CDR3 is 12 amino acids long. V was pared by 5 bases and J by 12 bases, with 9 bases of the junction left unmatched. The CDR3 here is CASSNGLACTYF. In DNA form, the CDR3 reads TGTGCCAGCAGCAATGGACTAGCCTGTACGTACTTC.

This clone was observed a single time. V and J are TRBV11-2 and TRBJ2-5; D is uncertain. CDR3 size: 16 residues. V gave up 0 bases and J gave up 1 base, with 12 bases separating them. The germline CDR1 and CDR2 sequences are SGHAT and FQNNGV. The CDR3 coding sequence is TGTGCCAGCAGCTTAGACCCCCTAGGTGTCCAAGAGACCCAGTACTTC. Its protein product is CASSLDPLGVQETQYF.

The rearrangement links TRBV7-9 to TRBJ2-1, with 10 bases identical to TRBD2. V lost 2 bases to trimming and J lost 4 bases; unmatched junction nucleotides: 2. Germline V gives CDR1 SEHNR, CDR2 FQNEAQ (reference sequence). CDR3 size: 15 residues. CDR3 nucleotides: TGTGCCAGCAGCTTACTAGCGGGAGAGTACAATGAGCAGTTCTTC. It is translated as CASSLLAGEYNEQFF. The full variable domain, in which reference TRBV7-9 and TRBJ2-1 provide the parts outside the CDR3, is DTGVSQNPRHKITKRGQNVTFRCDPISEHNRLYWYRQTLGQGPEFLTYFQNEAQLEKSRLLSDRFSAERPKGSFSTLEIQRTEQGDSAMYLCASSLLAGEYNEQFFGPGTRLTVL.

CDR3 coding DNA: TGCAGCGTTGATAAGGGGGGGACTGAAGCTTTCTTT. This encodes CSVDKGGTEAFF. The chain links TRBV29-1 to TRBJ1-1; the D gene is possibly TRBD1 (6 bases). The CDR3 is 12 amino acids. Germline loops: CDR1 SQVTM, CDR2 ANQGSEA. Trimming removed 3 bases at V and 5 bases at J, with 10 bases between.